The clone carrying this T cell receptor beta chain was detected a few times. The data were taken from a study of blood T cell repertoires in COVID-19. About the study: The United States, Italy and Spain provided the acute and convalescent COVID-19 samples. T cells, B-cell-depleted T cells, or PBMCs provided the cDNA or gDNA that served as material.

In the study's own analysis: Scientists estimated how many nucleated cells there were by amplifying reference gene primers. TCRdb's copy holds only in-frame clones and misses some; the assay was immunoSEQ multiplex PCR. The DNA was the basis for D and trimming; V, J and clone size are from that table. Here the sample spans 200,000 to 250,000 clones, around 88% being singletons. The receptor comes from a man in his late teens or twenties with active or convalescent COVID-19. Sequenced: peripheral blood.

CDR3 nucleotide sequence: TGTGCCAGCAGAATTGGACACCTAACGCCCAACTACTACAATGAGCAGTTCTTC. This translates into CASRIGHLTPNYYNEQFF. The rearrangement joins TRBV27 to TRBJ2-1; D possibly corresponds to TRBD1 (5 bases). V was pared by 6 bases and J by 3 bases, with 24 bases between. This CDR3 region has 18 residues. Germline CDR1 reads MNHEY; CDR2 reads SMNVEV (reference sequence).